The subject of this entry is one TCR beta chain. TCRdb's table, derived via immunoSEQ multiplex PCR, lists solely in-frame clones and lacks some. The sample holds 250,000 to 350,000 clones, 88% seen once. These data originate in a study of cytomegalovirus exposure and HLA in healthy donors. The CDR3 loop spans 15 amino acids. Looked up from germline, CDR1 is SGDLS and CDR2 is YYNGEE. With V trimmed by 3 bases and J by 3 bases, 5 bases remained unmatched. Specimen: PBMCs. The rearrangement uses TRBV9 and TRBJ2-1; 8 nucleotides match TRBD2. The clonotype was recovered from a man aged 25 to 40 in good health and CMV-seronegative. The CDR3 here is CASSGSGGYYNEQFF. The DNA of the CDR3 is TGTGCCAGCAGCGGCAGCGGGGGCTACTACAATGAGCAGTTCTTC.